Listed below are T cell receptor beta chains from one sample, sequenced in a study of glioma-infiltrating T cells after dendritic cell vaccination. The assay was immunoSEQ multiplex PCR, and TCRdb's table has in-frame clones only and misses some. The sample yields some 100,000 clones, roughly three quarters seen once. Here the sequenced sample was blood, taken before dendritic cell vaccination. These receptors all come from a human donor with glioblastoma. Both conserved end residues are part of each CDR3. Fields, in order: clone size, D gene, V gene, J gene, CDR3 protein, CDR3 DNA. D genes are given only for firm matches. The size field is filled for only some rows; it gives once, few, many or a size class.

size: few
D: .
V: TRBV19
J: TRBJ1-4
CDR3: CASSISGREKLFF
DNA: TGTGCCAGTAGTATAAGCGGCCGAGAAAAACTGTTTTTT

size: .
D: .
V: TRBV10-3
J: TRBJ2-7
CDR3: CAISESETYEQYF
DNA: TGTGCCATCAGTGAGTCAGAGACCTACGAGCAGTACTTC

size: .
D: .
V: TRBV7-9
J: TRBJ1-3
CDR3: CASSWGPSGNTIYF
DNA: TGTGCCAGCAGCTGGGGGCCCTCTGGAAACACCATATATTTT

size: .
D: TRBD2
V: TRBV4-1
J: TRBJ2-3
CDR3: CASSQERLAGVQDTQYF
DNA: TGCGCCAGCAGCCAAGAGCGACTAGCGGGAGTGCAAGATACGCAGTATTTT

size: few
D: .
V: TRBV27
J: TRBJ2-7
CDR3: CASRPTGGTYEQYF
DNA: TGTGCCAGCAGGCCGACAGGTGGGACCTACGAGCAGTACTTC

size: .
D: .
V: TRBV18
J: TRBJ2-7
CDR3: CASSPLGGWYEQYF
DNA: TGTGCCAGCTCACCATTAGGAGGTTGGTACGAGCAGTACTTC

size: .
D: TRBD2
V: TRBV6-5
J: TRBJ2-5
CDR3: CASRLAGGRQETQYF
DNA: TGTGCCAGCAGGTTAGCGGGGGGTCGGCAAGAGACCCAGTACTTC

size: .
D: .
V: TRBV30
J: TRBJ1-1
CDR3: CAWSVRQNTEAFF
DNA: TGTGCCTGGAGTGTTAGACAGAACACTGAAGCTTTCTTT

size: .
D: .
V: TRBV6-1
J: TRBJ1-2
CDR3: CASSGSSGGYTF
DNA: TGTGCCAGCAGTGGCTCTTCGGGAGGCTACACCTTC

size: .
D: .
V: TRBV7-9
J: TRBJ2-1
CDR3: CASSLGLDNYEQFF
DNA: TGTGCCAGCAGCTTAGGGTTGGACAACTATGAGCAGTTCTTC

size: .
D: .
V: TRBV2
J: TRBJ1-1
CDR3: CASTERQVGFEAFF
DNA: TGTGCCAGCACCGAACGCCAGGTGGGTTTTGAAGCTTTCTTT

size: .
D: .
V: TRBV4-2
J: TRBJ2-1
CDR3: CASSQGQYYNEQFF
DNA: TGTGCCAGCAGCCAAGGGCAGTATTACAATGAGCAGTTCTTC

size: .
D: .
V: TRBV6-1
J: TRBJ1-2
CDR3: CASSSGYSNYGYTF
DNA: TGTGCCAGCAGCTCAGGGTACTCGAACTATGGCTACACCTTC

size: .
D: TRBD1
V: TRBV28
J: TRBJ2-3
CDR3: CASSLPGTGVRDTQYF
DNA: TGTGCCAGCAGTTTACCAGGGACAGGGGTTCGTGATACGCAGTATTTT

size: once
D: TRBD2
V: TRBV6-4
J: TRBJ2-3
CDR3: CASSQRGTSTDTQYF
DNA: TGTGCCAGCAGTCAGCGGGGAACTAGCACAGATACGCAGTATTTT

size: .
D: .
V: TRBV5-6
J: TRBJ2-1
CDR3: CASSLGNRQSSYNEQFF
DNA: TGTGCCAGCAGCTTGGGTAACAGGCAGTCTTCCTACAATGAGCAGTTCTTC

size: .
D: .
V: TRBV2
J: TRBJ2-1
CDR3: CASRTGNSGPEDEQFF
DNA: TGTGCCAGCAGGACGGGGAATAGCGGCCCTGAGGATGAGCAGTTCTTC

size: .
D: .
V: TRBV29-1
J: TRBJ1-1
CDR3: CSLGHSEAFF
DNA: TGCAGCCTAGGACATTCTGAAGCTTTCTTT

size: .
D: .
V: TRBV21-1
J: TRBJ2-2
CDR3: CASSSPGVCEGLDTGELFF
DNA: TGTGCCAGCAGCTCACCGGGAGTTTGTGAGGGATTGGATACCGGGGAGCTGTTTTTT

size: .
D: .
V: TRBV7-9
J: TRBJ1-1
CDR3: CASSFQVNTEAFF
DNA: TGTGCCAGCAGCTTCCAGGTGAACACTGAAGCTTTCTTT

size: .
D: .
V: TRBV5-1
J: TRBJ2-3
CDR3: CASSHPLEADTQYF
DNA: TGCGCCAGCAGCCACCCCTTGGAGGCAGATACGCAGTATTTT

size: once
D: TRBD2
V: TRBV5-4
J: TRBJ2-4
CDR3: CASSLDGSSGAKNIQYF
DNA: TGTGCCAGCAGCTTGGATGGGTCTAGCGGGGCCAAAAACATTCAGTACTTC

size: few
D: .
V: TRBV5-4
J: TRBJ1-2
CDR3: CASSFLERNNYGYTF
DNA: TGTGCCAGCAGCTTCCTGGAGCGGAACAACTATGGCTACACCTTC

size: few
D: .
V: TRBV30
J: TRBJ1-1
CDR3: CARKSGGEMAFF
DNA: TGTGCCCGGAAGTCCGGGGGGGAAATGGCTTTCTTT

size: .
D: .
V: TRBV5-6
J: TRBJ2-7
CDR3: CASSLGQLSYEQYF
DNA: TGTGCCAGCAGCCTAGGACAGCTATCGTACGAGCAGTACTTC

size: .
D: TRBD2
V: TRBV9
J: TRBJ2-3
CDR3: CASSLDPGGGVFDTQYF
DNA: TGTGCCAGCAGCCTCGATCCAGGCGGGGGGGTTTTTGATACGCAGTATTTT

size: .
D: TRBD1
V: TRBV5-8
J: TRBJ1-2
CDR3: CASSLPGQGRYGYTF
DNA: TGTGCCAGCAGCTTGCCCGGACAGGGCCGCTATGGCTACACCTTC

size: once
D: .
V: TRBV4-2
J: TRBJ1-2
CDR3: CASSQGGPRGNYGYTF
DNA: TGTGCCAGCAGCCAGGGGGGGCCTCGGGGCAACTATGGCTACACCTTC

size: .
D: TRBD2
V: TRBV6-5
J: TRBJ2-5
CDR3: CASSYLTSGGAWTQYF
DNA: TGTGCCAGCAGTTACCTGACTAGCGGGGGGGCCTGGACCCAGTACTTC

size: .
D: .
V: TRBV18
J: TRBJ1-5
CDR3: CASSRDNLSNQPQHF
DNA: TGTGCCAGCTCACGAGACAATCTTAGCAATCAGCCCCAGCATTTT

size: .
D: TRBD2
V: TRBV5-4
J: TRBJ2-5
CDR3: CASSLNAGVETQYF
DNA: TGTGCCAGCAGCTTGAATGCGGGGGTGGAGACCCAGTACTTC

size: .
D: .
V: TRBV18
J: TRBJ2-1
CDR3: CASSNVGGGEQFF
DNA: TGTGCCAGCTCCAACGTTGGGGGCGGTGAGCAGTTCTTC

size: .
D: TRBD1
V: TRBV7-2
J: TRBJ2-5
CDR3: CASSRDRAGTQYF
DNA: TGTGCCAGCAGCCGGGACAGGGCAGGGACCCAGTACTTC

size: .
D: .
V: TRBV7-2
J: TRBJ1-5
CDR3: CASSSQGLSNQPQHF
DNA: TGTGCCAGCAGCTCCCAGGGCCTTAGCAATCAGCCCCAGCATTTT

size: .
D: TRBD2
V: TRBV6-4
J: TRBJ2-3
CDR3: CASSADSGHTDTQYF
DNA: TGTGCCAGCAGTGCCGATAGCGGGCACACAGATACGCAGTATTTT

size: few
D: TRBD2
V: TRBV28
J: TRBJ2-7
CDR3: CASSFIGMASGYEQYF
DNA: TGTGCCAGCAGTTTTATTGGAATGGCTAGCGGGTACGAGCAGTACTTC

size: .
D: TRBD1
V: TRBV5-6
J: TRBJ1-5
CDR3: CASSRWDSFNQPQHF
DNA: TGTGCCAGCAGCCGATGGGACAGCTTCAATCAGCCCCAGCATTTT